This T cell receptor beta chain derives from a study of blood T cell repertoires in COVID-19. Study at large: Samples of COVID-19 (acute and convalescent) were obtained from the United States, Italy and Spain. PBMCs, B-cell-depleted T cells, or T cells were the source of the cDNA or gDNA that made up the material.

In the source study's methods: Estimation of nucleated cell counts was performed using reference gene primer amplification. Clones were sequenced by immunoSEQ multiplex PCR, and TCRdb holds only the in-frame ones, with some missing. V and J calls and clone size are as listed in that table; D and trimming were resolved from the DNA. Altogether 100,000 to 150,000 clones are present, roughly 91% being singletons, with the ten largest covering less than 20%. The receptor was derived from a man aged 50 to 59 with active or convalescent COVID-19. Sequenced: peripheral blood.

The CDR3 sequence: CASSEGGIGNEQFF. In nucleotides, the CDR3 is TGTGCCAGCAGTGAAGGGGGGATCGGGAATGAGCAGTTCTTC. The V and J genes are TRBV25-1 and TRBJ2-1; TRBD2 is a possible D gene (6 bases). This CDR3 has 14 residues. Looked up from germline, CDR1 is MGHDK and CDR2 is SYGVNS. V lost 2 bases to trimming and J lost 7 bases, with 12 bases between them.